The 21 T cell receptor beta chains presented below share a single source sample, sequenced in a study of cytomegalovirus exposure and HLA in healthy donors. Use of 60 Vbeta and 13 Jbeta primers characterized the PCR. Here immunoSEQ multiplex PCR was the method, and the copy in TCRdb shows in-frame clones only, minus some. This repertoire shows about 130,000 clones, around 77% found once; its top ten account for 4.5% to 5.5%. The sequenced material came from PBMCs. The receptors originated from a man aged 30-40 years in good health and CMV-seronegative.

The CDR3 loop is CASSQGQGGNQPQHF. As DNA, the CDR3 is TGCGCCAGCAGCCAAGGGCAGGGTGGCAATCAGCCCCAGCATTTT. V and J are TRBV4-1 and TRBJ1-5, with D tentatively TRBD1 (5 bases). V gave up 1 base and J gave up 2 bases, with 9 bases separating them. The germline V gene encodes CDR1 MGHRA and CDR2 YSYEKL. The CDR3 is made up of 15 amino acids.

The V gene is TRBV4-2, the J gene TRBJ1-6; possible D gene TRBD1, 5 bases. CDR3 length equals 17 residues. Germline CDR1 reads LGHNA; CDR2 reads YNFKEQ. Trimming pared 4 bases from V and 7 bases from J, leaving 20 bases between. CDR3 sequence: CASSRYTRGGSNSPLHF. CDR3 sequence (DNA): TGTGCCAGCAGCCGTTATACCCGGGGGGGATCAAATTCACCCCTCCACTTT.

CDR3 sequence reads: CASSQRTGFNEAFF. CDR3 bases: TGTGCCAGCAGTCAACGGACAGGGTTCAATGAAGCTTTCTTT. The chain couples TRBV6-1 to TRBJ1-1; 8 positions agree with TRBD1. V lost 5 bases and J lost 7; bases outside the gene matches: 9. The CDR3 consists of 14 residues. Germline values: CDR1 MNHNS, CDR2 SASEGT.

The rearrangement uses TRBV5-1 and TRBJ2-7, with 7 bases matching TRBD1. The CDR3 length is 14 residues. The junction had 3 bases not matched to a gene; V was cut back by 3 bases and J by 0 bases. Germline lookup yields CDR1 SGHRS and CDR2 YFSETQ. Here the CDR3 DNA reads TGCGCCAGCAGCTCCGGGACAGTCTCCTACGAGCAGTACTTC. It encodes CASSSGTVSYEQYF.

V usage is TRBV6-5 and J usage is TRBJ1-4; 8 positions agree with TRBD1. The ends lost 0 bases at V and 5 bases at J; junction bases unmatched: 5. The CDR3 has 16 amino acids. CDR1 is MNHEY and CDR2 is SVGAGI in the germline V gene. The CDR3 loop is CASSYSPGQDNEKLFF. CDR3 nucleotide sequence: TGTGCCAGCAGTTACTCACCGGGACAGGACAATGAAAAACTGTTTTTT.

The CDR3 DNA reads TGTGCCAGCAGCTCGTCCAGGATGAACACTGAAGCTTTCTTT. As protein: CASSSSRMNTEAFF. The V gene is TRBV5-4, the J gene TRBJ1-1; unclear D gene. Trimming removed 3 bases from V and 0 bases from J, with 9 bases in between. The V gene's germline CDR1 is SGHNT and CDR2 YYREEE (reference sequence). The CDR3 contains 14 residues.

The chain joins TRBV7-9 to TRBJ2-6; 10 nucleotides match TRBD1. After removal of 6 bases from V and 0 bases from J, the junction contained 11 bases not matched to a gene. Germline values: CDR1 SEHNR, CDR2 FQNEAQ (reference sequence). The CDR3 runs to 19 residues. The CDR3 reads CASRETGGLIGSGANVLTF. The CDR3 nucleotides read TGTGCCAGCAGAGAGACAGGGGGCCTAATCGGCTCTGGGGCCAACGTCCTGACTTTC. The full variable domain, with the rest looked up from reference TRBV7-9 and TRBJ2-6, is DTGVSQNPRHKITKRGQNVTFRCDPISEHNRLYWYRQTLGQGPEFLTYFQNEAQLEKSRLLSDRFSAERPKGSFSTLEIQRTEQGDSAMYLCASRETGGLIGSGANVLTFGAGSRLTVL.

V is TRBV2 and J is TRBJ2-1, with D perhaps matching TRBD2 (6 bases). The V end lost 8 bases, the J end lost 5 bases, and 16 bases lay between the germline ends. The germline V gene encodes CDR1 SNHLY and CDR2 FYNNEI. The CDR3 is made up of 14 amino acids. In DNA, the CDR3 is TGTGCCAGCGTCTCCCGGCGGGGAGACAATGAGCAGTTCTTC. The encoded protein is CASVSRRGDNEQFF.

This clone was observed a single time. This chain joins TRBV2 and TRBJ2-1; TRBD2 is a possible D gene (5 bases). Per germline, CDR1 SNHLY and CDR2 FYNNEI. V shed 3 bases and J shed 4 bases, with 10 bases lying between them. The CDR3 has 14 residues. CDR3 protein: CASSEDSLYNEQFF. CDR3 sequence (DNA): TGTGCCAGCAGTGAGGACTCACTGTACAATGAGCAGTTCTTC.

The rearrangement uses TRBV6-6 and TRBJ2-7; 7 bases line up with TRBD2. J was trimmed by 3 bases and V by 0 bases; bases with no gene match: 2. This CDR3 is built from 14 residues. Germline lookup yields CDR1 MNHNY and CDR2 SVGAGI (reference sequence). CDR3 coding DNA: TGTGCCAGCAGTTACTCGGGGGAGGGCTACGAGCAGTACTTC. This encodes CASSYSGEGYEQYF.

V is TRBV5-1 and J is TRBJ1-1, with D unresolved. Germline assignment: CDR1 SGHRS and CDR2 YFSETQ. The CDR3 extends over 14 amino acids. V shed 1 base and J shed 0 bases, with 7 bases lying between them. The CDR3 DNA follows: TGCGCCAGCAGCTTGCGACAATTGAACACTGAAGCTTTCTTT. It yields the protein CASSLRQLNTEAFF.

The rearrangement joins TRBV4-3 to TRBJ2-1; TRBD2 aligns across 8 bases. This CDR3 is 16 amino acids long. V lost 3 bases and J lost 6; bases outside the gene matches: 10. Per the germline V gene, CDR1 is LGHNA and CDR2 is YSLEER. In nucleotides, the CDR3 is TGCGCCAGCAGCCACAGAAGCGGGAGTCTCTTCAATGAGCAGTTCTTC. This gives the protein CASSHRSGSLFNEQFF.

The rearrangement joins TRBV27 to TRBJ2-7; tentative D call: TRBD2 (5 bases). Looked up from germline, CDR1 is MNHEY and CDR2 is SMNVEV (reference sequence). Trimming took off 4 bases at V and 5 bases at J, with 18 bases between the two ends. The CDR3 is 15 amino acids. The CDR3 region is CASSSRAIDGNEQYF. CDR3 coding DNA: TGTGCCAGCAGTTCGAGGGCTATTGATGGGAACGAGCAGTACTTC.

This CDR3 is CASRPRGRGKLFF. As DNA, the CDR3 is TGTGCCAGCAGGCCTAGGGGGCGGGGAAAACTGTTTTTT. This chain uses TRBV28 with TRBJ1-4; 7 bases are shared with TRBD1. There are 13 residues in the CDR3. Trimming at V came to 6 bases and at J to 10 bases, leaving 8 bases not matched to a gene. The germline gives CDR1 MDHEN, CDR2 SYDVKM.

The rearrangement uses TRBV6-1 and TRBJ1-1, with D possibly being TRBD1 (5 bases). The V end was cut by 3 bases, the J end by 0 bases, with 17 bases between. From germline, CDR1 is MNHNS and CDR2 SASEGT. The CDR3 has 17 amino acids. This CDR3 reads CASSDQFWGVVNTEAFF. As DNA, the CDR3 is TGTGCCAGCAGTGACCAGTTTTGGGGGGTCGTGAACACTGAAGCTTTCTTT.

The V and J genes are TRBV6-1 and TRBJ2-7; 7 bases align to TRBD2. The V gene end was trimmed by 5 bases and the J gene end by 4 bases; junction bases not matched to a gene: 2. Germline V gene sequence: CDR1 MNHNS, CDR2 SASEGT. The CDR3 contains 12 residues. The CDR3 here is CASSREEYEQYF. CDR3 DNA sequence: TGTGCCAGCAGTCGGGAGGAGTACGAGCAGTACTTC.

This clone has just a few counts. The chain joins TRBV6-6 to TRBJ1-1; D uncertain. Between the trimmed V and J ends, which lost 3 bases and 2 bases, there was a span of 13 bases. The CDR3 totals 15 residues. Germline values: CDR1 MNHNY, CDR2 SVGAGI (reference sequence). In nucleotides, the CDR3 is TGTGCCAGCAGTTATCCCGTTCAGGATAACACTGAAGCTTTCTTT. This gives the protein CASSYPVQDNTEAFF.

The chain uses TRBV27 and TRBJ1-4, with D possibly TRBD1 on 6 matching bases. Germline lookup yields CDR1 MNHEY and CDR2 SMNVEV (reference sequence). Trimming pared 6 bases from V and 6 bases from J, leaving 11 bases between. The CDR3 length is 13 residues. In DNA form, the CDR3 reads TGTGCCAGCAGAAGGACAGAGGATGAAAAACTGTTTTTT. Protein sequence: CASRRTEDEKLFF. The full variable domain, in which reference TRBV27 and TRBJ1-4 provide the parts outside the CDR3, is EAQVTQNPRYLITVTGKKLTVTCSQNMNHEYMSWYRQDPGLGLRQIYYSMNVEVTDKGDVPEGYKVSRKEKRNFPLILESPSPNQTSLYFCASRRTEDEKLFFGSGTQLSVL.

This chain connects TRBV7-6 to TRBJ2-7; the D gene is possibly TRBD2 (6 bases). Germline-derived CDR1 and CDR2 are SGHVS and FNYEAQ. The CDR3 is 13 amino acids. With 5 bases removed from V and 3 bases from J, the gap between germline ends came to 11 bases. DNA for the CDR3: TGTGCCAGCAGCCATGGGGGGATCTACGAGCAGTACTTC. Translation: CASSHGGIYEQYF.

The V gene is TRBV5-6, the J gene TRBJ2-1; 8 nucleotides agree with TRBD1. Germline V gene data show CDR1 as SGHDT and CDR2 as YYEEEE. With V trimmed by 4 bases and J by 5 bases, 5 bases remained unmatched. CDR3 size: 14 residues. CDR3 loop: CASSTGTGNNEQFF. Here the CDR3 DNA reads TGTGCCAGCAGCACCGGGACAGGTAACAATGAGCAGTTCTTC.

The chain links TRBV19 to TRBJ1-1, with TRBD1 identical over 7 bases. V dropped 4 bases and J dropped 2; count of bases not matched to a gene: 4. The CDR3 is 14 amino acids. Germline V gene sequence: CDR1 LNHDA, CDR2 SQIVND (reference sequence). The CDR3 DNA reads TGTGCCAGTAGTAACAGGGGTGTAAACACTGAAGCTTTCTTT. Amino acids: CASSNRGVNTEAFF.